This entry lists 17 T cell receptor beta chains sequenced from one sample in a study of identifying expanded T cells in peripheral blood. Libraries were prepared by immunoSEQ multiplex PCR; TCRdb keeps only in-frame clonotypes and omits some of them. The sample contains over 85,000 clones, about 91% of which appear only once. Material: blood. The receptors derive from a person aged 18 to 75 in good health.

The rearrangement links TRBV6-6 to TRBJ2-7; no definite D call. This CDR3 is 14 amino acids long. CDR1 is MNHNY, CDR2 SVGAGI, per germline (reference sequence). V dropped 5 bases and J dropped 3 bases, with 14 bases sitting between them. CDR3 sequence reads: CASSKWTDDYEQYF. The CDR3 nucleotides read TGTGCCAGCAGTAAGTGGACGGACGACTACGAGCAGTACTTC.

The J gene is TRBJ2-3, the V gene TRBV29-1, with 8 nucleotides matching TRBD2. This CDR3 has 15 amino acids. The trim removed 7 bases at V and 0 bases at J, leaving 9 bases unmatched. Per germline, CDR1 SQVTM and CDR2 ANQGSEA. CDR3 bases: TGCAGCGCATATTCTAGCGGGCTAAGCACAGATACGCAGTATTTT. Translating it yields CSAYSSGLSTDTQYF.

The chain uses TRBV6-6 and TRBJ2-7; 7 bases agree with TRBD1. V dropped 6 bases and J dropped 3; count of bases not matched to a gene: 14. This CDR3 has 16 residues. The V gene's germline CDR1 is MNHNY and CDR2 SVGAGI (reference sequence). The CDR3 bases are TGTGCCAGCAGCTACCGCGACCGACAGGGTAACTACGAGCAGTACTTC. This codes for CASSYRDRQGNYEQYF.

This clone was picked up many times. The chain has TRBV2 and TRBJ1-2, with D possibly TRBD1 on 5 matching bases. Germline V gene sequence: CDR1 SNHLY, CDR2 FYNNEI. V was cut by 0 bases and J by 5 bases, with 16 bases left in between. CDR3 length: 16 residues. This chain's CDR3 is CASSEAGPAGDYGYTF. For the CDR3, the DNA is TGTGCCAGCAGTGAAGCGGGACCAGCTGGGGATTATGGCTACACCTTC.

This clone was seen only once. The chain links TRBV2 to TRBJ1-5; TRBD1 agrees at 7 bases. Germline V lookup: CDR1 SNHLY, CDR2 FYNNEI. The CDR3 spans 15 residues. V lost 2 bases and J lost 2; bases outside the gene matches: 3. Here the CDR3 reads CASSERQGGNQPQHF. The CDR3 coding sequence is TGTGCCAGCAGTGAACGTCAGGGGGGCAATCAGCCCCAGCATTTT.

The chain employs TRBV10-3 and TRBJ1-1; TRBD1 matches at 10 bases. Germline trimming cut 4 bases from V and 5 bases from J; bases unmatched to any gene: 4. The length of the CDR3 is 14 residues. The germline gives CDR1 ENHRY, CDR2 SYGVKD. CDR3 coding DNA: TGTGCCATCAGTGGACAGGGGGCGCTTACTGAAGCTTTCTTT. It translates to CAISGQGALTEAFF.

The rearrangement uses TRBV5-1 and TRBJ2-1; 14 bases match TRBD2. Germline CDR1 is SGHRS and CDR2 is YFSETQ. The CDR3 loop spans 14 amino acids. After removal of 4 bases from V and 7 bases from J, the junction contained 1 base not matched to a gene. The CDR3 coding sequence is TGCGCCAGCAGCGGGACTAGCGGGAGTAATGAGCAGTTCTTC. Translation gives CASSGTSGSNEQFF.

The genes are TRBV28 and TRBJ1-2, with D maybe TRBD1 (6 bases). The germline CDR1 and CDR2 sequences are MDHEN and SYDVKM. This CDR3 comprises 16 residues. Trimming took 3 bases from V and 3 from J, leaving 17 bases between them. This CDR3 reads CASSFAPSTGHYGYTF. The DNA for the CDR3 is TGTGCCAGCAGTTTCGCACCCTCAACAGGGCACTATGGCTACACCTTC.

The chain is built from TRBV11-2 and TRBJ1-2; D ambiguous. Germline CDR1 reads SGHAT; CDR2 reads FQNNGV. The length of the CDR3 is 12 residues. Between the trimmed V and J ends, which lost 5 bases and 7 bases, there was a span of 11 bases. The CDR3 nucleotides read TGTGCCAGCAGCATGGGCCAGGCTGGCTACACCTTC. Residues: CASSMGQAGYTF.

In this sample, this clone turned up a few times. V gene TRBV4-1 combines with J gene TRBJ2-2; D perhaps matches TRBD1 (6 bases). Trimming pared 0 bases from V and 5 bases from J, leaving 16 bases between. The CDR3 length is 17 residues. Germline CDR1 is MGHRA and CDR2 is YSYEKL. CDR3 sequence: CASSQEGHRIQTGELFF. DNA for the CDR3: TGCGCCAGCAGCCAAGAGGGACATAGGATACAAACCGGGGAGCTGTTTTTT.

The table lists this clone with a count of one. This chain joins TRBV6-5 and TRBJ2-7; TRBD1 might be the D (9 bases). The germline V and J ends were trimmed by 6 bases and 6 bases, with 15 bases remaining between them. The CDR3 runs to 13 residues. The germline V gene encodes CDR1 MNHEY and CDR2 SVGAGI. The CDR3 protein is CASRGTGTSEQYF. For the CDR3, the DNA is TGTGCCAGCAGGGGGACAGGGACTAGCGAGCAGTACTTC.

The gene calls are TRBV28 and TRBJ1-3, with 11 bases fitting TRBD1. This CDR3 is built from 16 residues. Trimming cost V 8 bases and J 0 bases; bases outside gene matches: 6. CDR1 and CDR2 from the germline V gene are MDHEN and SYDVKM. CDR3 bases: TGTGCCAGCGAGAGGACAGGGGGCACCTCTGGAAACACCATATATTTT. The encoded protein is CASERTGGTSGNTIYF.

This chain's CDR3 is CASSSSTLAGLGNEQFF. In DNA, the CDR3 is TGTGCCAGCAGCTCCTCTACCCTAGCGGGGTTAGGGAATGAGCAGTTCTTC. V usage is TRBV5-8 and J usage is TRBJ2-1, with 9 bases that match TRBD2. The CDR3 is 17 amino acids. Germline CDR1 SGHTS, CDR2 YDEGEE. The junction had 14 bases not matched to a gene; V was cut back by 3 bases and J by 7 bases.

CDR3 protein: CASSTTGGLSNQPQHF. CDR3 in DNA: TGTGCCAGCAGTACCACAGGGGGACTCAGCAATCAGCCCCAGCATTTT. V gene TRBV28 combines with J gene TRBJ1-5; 8 positions match TRBD1. This CDR3 is 16 amino acids long. Germline lookup yields CDR1 MDHEN and CDR2 SYDVKM. V lost 5 bases to trimming and J lost 1 base; unmatched junction nucleotides: 7. Together with reference TRBV28 and TRBJ1-5, the CDR3 gives the full variable domain: DVKVTQSSRYLVKRTGEKVFLECVQDMDHENMFWYRQDPGLGLRLIYFSYDVKMKEKGDIPEGYSVSREKKERFSLILESASTNQTSMYLCASSTTGGLSNQPQHFGDGTRLSIL.

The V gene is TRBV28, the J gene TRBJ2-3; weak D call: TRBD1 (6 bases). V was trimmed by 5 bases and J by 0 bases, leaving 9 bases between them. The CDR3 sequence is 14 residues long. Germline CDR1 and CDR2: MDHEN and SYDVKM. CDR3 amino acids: CASSPDSSTDTQYF. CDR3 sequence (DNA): TGTGCCAGCAGTCCGGACAGTAGCACAGATACGCAGTATTTT.

The CDR3 reads CASSTASGRNTGELFF. The CDR3 region has the DNA TGTGCCAGCAGCACTGCTAGCGGGAGGAACACCGGGGAGCTGTTTTTT. The gene calls are TRBV5-4 and TRBJ2-2, with TRBD2 matching 10 bases. CDR1 and CDR2 from the germline V gene are SGHNT and YYREEE (reference sequence). V dropped 4 bases and J dropped 1; count of bases not matched to a gene: 4. This CDR3 has 16 amino acids.

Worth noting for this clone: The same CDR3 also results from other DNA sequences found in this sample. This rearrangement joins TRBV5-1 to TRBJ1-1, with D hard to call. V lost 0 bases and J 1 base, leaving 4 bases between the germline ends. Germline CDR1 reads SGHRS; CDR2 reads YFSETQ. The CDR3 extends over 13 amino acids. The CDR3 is CASSLAENTEAFF. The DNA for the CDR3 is TGCGCCAGCAGCTTGGCAGAGAACACTGAAGCTTTCTTT.